These 14 T cell receptor beta chains were sequenced from one sample in a study of T cell changes during pregnancy in multiple sclerosis. Profiled with immunoSEQ multiplex PCR; TCRdb holds only in-frame clones, not every one. This repertoire shows under 100,000 clones, about 94% found once; its top ten account for 2.5%. Specimen: peripheral blood, collected in the third trimester of pregnancy. The receptors were gathered from a female donor with multiple sclerosis, enrolled in a pregnancy study.

The chain is built from TRBV14 and TRBJ2-7; weak D call: TRBD1 (5 bases). The CDR3 sequence is 14 residues long. Looked up from germline, CDR1 is SGHDN and CDR2 is FVKESK. V was pared by 0 bases and J by 6 bases, with 12 bases between. The CDR3 is CASSQDLGQGEQYF. The DNA for the CDR3 is TGTGCCAGCAGCCAAGATCTGGGGCAAGGCGAGCAGTACTTC.

The V and J genes are TRBV15 and TRBJ2-3; 7 nucleotides align to TRBD2. V lost 5 bases to trimming and J lost 7 bases; unmatched junction nucleotides: 6. The CDR3 has 13 amino acids. CDR1 is LNHNV, CDR2 YYDKDF, per germline (reference sequence). The CDR3 bases are TGTGCCACCAGCGAGGGGAGGGGAAATACGCAGTATTTT. As protein: CATSEGRGNTQYF.

This rearrangement joins TRBV6-1 to TRBJ1-5; D perhaps matches TRBD1 (5 bases). Germline CDR1 is MNHNS and CDR2 is SASEGT. This CDR3 comprises 13 residues. With 0 bases removed from V and 7 bases from J, the gap between germline ends came to 7 bases. DNA for the CDR3: TGTGCCAGCAGTGAAGCAGGGGTCCAGCCCCAGCATTTT. Encoded protein: CASSEAGVQPQHF.

This chain uses TRBV13 with TRBJ1-2; no firm D call. V shed 5 bases and J shed 0 bases, with 10 bases lying between them. There are 14 residues in the CDR3. Germline V gives CDR1 PRHDT, CDR2 FYEKMQ (reference sequence). The CDR3 nucleotides are TGTGCCAGCAGCCCCCGCGGGGCTAACTATGGCTACACCTTC. Translation gives CASSPRGANYGYTF.

The chain joins TRBV19 to TRBJ2-2; no reliable D call. V was shortened by 3 bases and J by 5 bases, with 7 bases between the two germline ends. The germline V gene has CDR1 LNHDA and CDR2 SQIVND (reference sequence). This CDR3 has 13 residues. The CDR3 sequence: CASSIGVTGELFF. In nucleotides, the CDR3 is TGTGCCAGTAGTATCGGAGTAACCGGGGAGCTGTTTTTT.

This chain links TRBV5-8 with TRBJ2-5; 8 bases map to TRBD1. The CDR3 spans 15 residues. Germline V gene sequence: CDR1 SGHTS, CDR2 YDEGEE. Losses at the gene ends were 3 bases for V and 2 bases for J; bases not matched to a gene: 6. CDR3 coding DNA: TGTGCCAGCAGCTGGGGACAGGCGCCACAAGAGACCCAGTACTTC. This sequence encodes CASSWGQAPQETQYF.

V gene TRBV5-6 combines with J gene TRBJ2-1, with TRBD2 identical over 12 bases. The V gene's germline CDR1 is SGHDT and CDR2 YYEEEE. After removal of 9 bases from V and 9 bases from J, the junction contained 7 bases not matched to a gene. CDR3 size: 13 residues. The CDR3 coding sequence is TGTGCCACCTCTAGCGGGGGGGCCTCTGAGCAGTTCTTC. Its translation is CATSSGGASEQFF.

V gene TRBV6-1 combines with J gene TRBJ2-7; D is perhaps TRBD1 (6 bases). CDR3 length: 13 amino acids. V was shortened by 8 bases and J by 2 bases, with 13 bases between the two germline ends. The V gene's germline CDR1 is MNHNS and CDR2 SASEGT. In DNA, the CDR3 is TGTGCCAGCTCAGACAGGAGAGCCTACGAGCAGTACTTC. This sequence encodes CASSDRRAYEQYF.

This chain connects TRBV9 to TRBJ2-3; D is unresolved. CDR1 and CDR2 from the germline V gene are SGDLS and YYNGEE. The CDR3 length is 13 residues. Trimming stripped 0 bases from V and 2 bases from J, with 4 bases between. In DNA form, the CDR3 reads TGTGCCAGCAGCGTAGATCTCACAGATACGCAGTATTTT. It yields the protein CASSVDLTDTQYF. Based on the CDR3 plus reference TRBV9 and TRBJ2-3, the full variable domain is DSGVTQTPKHLITATGQRVTLRCSPRSGDLSVYWYQQSLDQGLQFLIQYYNGEERAKGNILERFSAQQFPDLHSELNLSSLELGDSALYFCASSVDLTDTQYFGPGTRLTVL.

This clone was detected only once. Germline is not matched at one junction end, which may reflect a read error. The rearrangement links TRBV7-7 to TRBJ2-1; TRBD1 matches at 8 bases. The CDR3 covers 15 residues. From germline, CDR1 is SSHAT and CDR2 FNYEAQ (reference sequence). The CDR3 region is CASSPGTGLYNEQFF. The CDR3 nucleotides read TGTGCTAGCAGCCCCGGGACAGGACTTTACAATGAGCAGTTCTTC.

Only a few counts were recorded for this clone. Other DNA sequences of this sample code for an identical CDR3. The V call is TRBV2, the J call TRBJ1-6, with TRBD1 as a possible D gene (6 bases). V was trimmed by 5 bases and J by 7 bases, leaving 6 bases between them. Per the germline V gene, CDR1 is SNHLY and CDR2 is FYNNEI. This CDR3 has 12 amino acids. CDR3 residues: CASSTGNSPLHF. CDR3 bases: TGTGCCAGCAGTACAGGGAATTCACCCCTCCACTTT.

The rearrangement links TRBV10-3 to TRBJ2-6; D unresolved. The V end lost 2 bases, the J end lost 4 bases, and 9 bases lay between the germline ends. The CDR3 consists of 15 residues. Germline V gives CDR1 ENHRY, CDR2 SYGVKD. The CDR3 reads CAISEDSGGANVLTF. In nucleotides, the CDR3 is TGTGCCATCAGTGAGGACTCTGGGGGGGCCAACGTCCTGACTTTC.

V usage is TRBV18 and J usage is TRBJ1-5; 11 nucleotides match TRBD1. V was pared by 0 bases and J by 7 bases, with 8 bases of the junction left unmatched. Per germline, CDR1 KGHSH and CDR2 LQKENI. This CDR3 contains 17 residues. CDR3 DNA sequence: TGTGCCAGCTCACCACCTACGATACGGACAGGGGGCCAGCCCCAGCATTTT. It encodes CASSPPTIRTGGQPQHF.

The V call is TRBV7-2, the J call TRBJ2-1; 7 nucleotides align to TRBD2. V lost 5 bases, J lost 4 bases, and 11 bases stayed unmatched. The CDR3 totals 16 residues. Germline CDR1 reads SGHTA; CDR2 reads FQGNSA. CDR3 in amino acids: CASSVLATGGYNEQFF. CDR3 DNA: TGTGCCAGCAGCGTACTAGCGACGGGGGGTTACAATGAGCAGTTCTTC. Complete variable domain (other parts from reference TRBV7-2 and TRBJ2-1): GAGVSQSPSNKVTEKGKDVELRCDPISGHTALYWYRQSLGQGLEFLIYFQGNSAPDKSGLPSDRFSAERTGGSVSTLTIQRTQQEDSAVYLCASSVLATGGYNEQFFGPGTRLTVL.